The 22 T cell receptor beta chains listed next were all sequenced from one sample in a study of shared clonotypes between healthy human individuals (dated by TCRdb to the early 2020s). Libraries were made using the immunoSEQ multiplex PCR assay. Here the immuneACCESS table is served through TCRdb, limited to in-frame sequences with V and J called. Missing clones are a known gap in these copies; in checked studies unresolved V genes cover under half, and the rest lacks a known reason. The sample table records under 350,000 clones; roughly 91% of these occur just once. Jointly, the top ten make up 15% to 20% of the sample. The sample comprised memory CD8+ T cells sorted from blood. The cell subset or site label on this specimen signifies: CD45RO+ cells pooled with CCR7-negative TemRA cells. Every receptor here comes from a man aged 18 to 35 in good health.

This clone occurred once. CDR3 nucleotide sequence: TGTGCCAGCAGGCAGGCAGGCAATCAGCCCCAGCATTTT. Its protein is CASRQAGNQPQHF. The rearrangement links TRBV2 to TRBJ1-5; D remains unclear. Looked up from germline, CDR1 is SNHLY and CDR2 is FYNNEI. With 6 bases removed from V and 2 bases from J, the gap between germline ends came to 8 bases. The CDR3 is made up of 13 amino acids.

About this clone: One end of the junction does not line up with germline, which may come from a read error. The genes are TRBV5-1 and TRBJ2-7; the D is unclear. The CDR3 runs to 13 residues. Germline V gene data show CDR1 as SGHRS and CDR2 as YFSETQ. The CDR3 nucleotides read TGCGCCAGCAGATTGGCTACTGGCTACGAGCAGTACTTC. Its translation is CASRLATGYEQYF.

The CDR3 is CASSLNGYLEAFF. CDR3 nucleotides: TGCGCCAGCAGCCTAAATGGGTACCTTGAAGCTTTCTTT. The J gene is TRBJ1-1, the V gene TRBV5-1; D ambiguous. Germline values: CDR1 SGHRS, CDR2 YFSETQ. There are 13 residues in the CDR3. Trimming removed 4 bases at V and 7 bases at J, with 14 bases between.

This chain links TRBV7-6 with TRBJ2-2, with D perhaps assigned TRBD1 or TRBD2 (6 bases each). The CDR3 is made up of 18 amino acids. Germline loops: CDR1 SGHVS, CDR2 FNYEAQ. Trimming took off 3 bases at V and 3 bases at J, with 20 bases between the two ends. CDR3 region: CASSFTPGLGADTGELFF. Here the CDR3 DNA reads TGTGCCAGCAGCTTTACTCCGGGACTGGGGGCGGACACCGGGGAGCTGTTTTTT.

The genes are TRBV30 and TRBJ1-2; D is possibly TRBD1 (5 bases). Germline values: CDR1 GTSNPN, CDR2 SVGIG (reference sequence). Trimming cost V 7 bases and J 4 bases, with 10 bases left between them. The CDR3 runs to 11 residues. The CDR3 sequence is CASLGTYGYTF. DNA for the CDR3: TGTGCCTCCTTAGGGACCTATGGCTACACCTTC.

V gene TRBV4-1 combines with J gene TRBJ1-2; TRBD1 might be the D (5 bases). V was pared by 3 bases and J by 3 bases, with 11 bases between. CDR1 MGHRA and CDR2 YSYEKL come from the germline V gene. CDR3 length: 14 residues. The CDR3 reads CASSHGGGYYGYTF. CDR3 DNA: TGCGCCAGCAGCCACGGTGGGGGTTACTATGGCTACACCTTC.

The rearrangement joins TRBV4-1 to TRBJ2-7, with TRBD2 as a possible D gene (5 bases). The CDR3 extends over 16 amino acids. CDR1 and CDR2 (germline): MGHRA, YSYEKL. V was shortened by 0 bases and J by 0 bases, with 12 bases between the two germline ends. CDR3 in amino acids: CASSQEWARVSYEQYF. The CDR3 coding sequence is TGCGCCAGCAGCCAAGAGTGGGCGAGGGTCTCCTACGAGCAGTACTTC.

The chain carries TRBV2 and TRBJ1-1; 8 bases align to TRBD1. Germline CDR1 reads SNHLY; CDR2 reads FYNNEI. The CDR3 extends over 15 amino acids. V was pared by 6 bases and J by 3 bases, with 9 bases of the junction left unmatched. CDR3 nucleotide sequence: TGTGCCAGCAGAGAGGACAGGGTAGAGGACACTGAAGCTTTCTTT. As protein: CASREDRVEDTEAFF.

This chain joins TRBV7-8 and TRBJ2-7, with D tentatively TRBD2 (6 bases). Trimming pared 5 bases from V and 1 base from J, leaving 18 bases between. The CDR3 consists of 16 residues. CDR1 and CDR2 (germline): SGHVS, FQNEAQ. The DNA of the CDR3 is TGTGCCAGCAGCCCTGGGGCTAGCGCCAATTCCTACGAGCAGTACTTC. Protein sequence: CASSPGASANSYEQYF.

As concerns this clone: The germline gene is not matched at one end of the junction; a read error may be the cause. The chain employs TRBV7-9 and TRBJ1-6, with TRBD1 matching 9 bases. The CDR3 is 14 residues long. The germline CDR1 and CDR2 sequences are SEHNR and FQNEAQ (reference sequence). CDR3 sequence reads: CVSSSGTGNSPLHF. The CDR3 DNA reads as TGTGTCAGCAGCTCCGGGACAGGGAATTCACCCCTCCACTTT.

The chain employs TRBV7-6 and TRBJ2-1; either TRBD1 or TRBD2 may supply D (6 bases each). The germline V gene has CDR1 SGHVS and CDR2 FNYEAQ. V was pared by 0 bases and J by 6 bases, with 18 bases between. The CDR3 totals 17 residues. The CDR3 spells CASSLAPPGAAINEQFF. The CDR3 DNA is TGTGCCAGCAGCTTAGCCCCACCGGGGGCCGCCATCAATGAGCAGTTCTTC.

This chain connects TRBV20-1 to TRBJ2-7; D not certain. Trimming shortened V by 5 bases and J by 4 bases, and 9 bases separated the two germline ends. Per germline, CDR1 DFQATT and CDR2 SNEGSKA (reference sequence). The CDR3 loop spans 11 amino acids. CDR3: CSASRQYEQYF. The CDR3 coding sequence is TGCAGTGCTTCTAGACAATACGAGCAGTACTTC.

This chain uses TRBV27 with TRBJ2-7; 10 bases are shared with TRBD1. Germline V gene data show CDR1 as MNHEY and CDR2 as SMNVEV (reference sequence). The CDR3 is 18 residues long. Losses at the gene ends were 2 bases for V and 3 bases for J; bases not matched to a gene: 13. The CDR3 reads CASSLVEPLGQGHYEQYF. Written as DNA, the CDR3 is TGTGCCAGCAGTTTAGTCGAACCCTTGGGACAGGGGCACTACGAGCAGTACTTC.

The chain is built from TRBV11-2 and TRBJ2-2, with D maybe TRBD2 (5 bases). Looked up from germline, CDR1 is SGHAT and CDR2 is FQNNGV. Between the trimmed V and J ends, which lost 4 bases and 0 bases, there was a span of 9 bases. The CDR3 extends over 15 amino acids. The DNA of the CDR3 is TGTGCCAGCAGCTCACGACTATCGAACACCGGGGAGCTGTTTTTT. Protein sequence: CASSSRLSNTGELFF.

There are many counts of this clone. This chain connects TRBV10-3 to TRBJ2-5; 10 bases are a match to TRBD2. Germline CDR1 reads ENHRY; CDR2 reads SYGVKD. This CDR3 has 18 amino acids. With V trimmed by 3 bases and J by 1 base, 11 bases remained unmatched. The CDR3 region has the DNA TGTGCCATCAGTGAACTCGCCGCACTAGCGGGGATCCAAGAGACCCAGTACTTC. Translation: CAISELAALAGIQETQYF.

The chain has TRBV7-8 and TRBJ2-7; D possibly uses TRBD1 or TRBD2 (6 bases each). The CDR3 totals 15 residues. Trimming removed 1 base at V and 4 bases at J, with 14 bases between. CDR1 and CDR2 (germline): SGHVS, FQNEAQ. The CDR3 nucleotides are TGTGCCAGCAGCTTAGTTGAGGGGGGCGGGTACGAGCAGTACTTC. As protein: CASSLVEGGGYEQYF.

About this clone: Other nucleotide sequences from this sample produce the same CDR3. The chain is built from TRBV15 and TRBJ2-7; 8 positions agree with TRBD1. The V and J ends lost 0 bases and 2 bases, in that order; junction bases with no gene match: 0. The germline V gene encodes CDR1 LNHNV and CDR2 YYDKDF (reference sequence). The CDR3 runs to 14 residues. CDR3 sequence (DNA): TGTGCCACCAGCAGAGAGGACAGGGCCTACGAGCAGTACTTC. This gives the protein CATSREDRAYEQYF.

The count of this clone is one. The rearrangement links TRBV27 to TRBJ2-7, with 7 bases lining up with TRBD1. CDR3 length: 16 residues. The junction had 9 bases not matched to a gene; V was cut back by 4 bases and J by 0 bases. Germline CDR1 is MNHEY and CDR2 is SMNVEV (reference sequence). In nucleotides, the CDR3 is TGTGCCAGCAGTTCCATCCAGACAGGGAGCTCCTACGAGCAGTACTTC. It codes for CASSSIQTGSSYEQYF.

The rearrangement uses TRBV29-1 and TRBJ2-1, with 11 bases aligning to TRBD2. Looked up from germline, CDR1 is SQVTM and CDR2 is ANQGSEA. The CDR3 is 18 amino acids. J gave up 1 base and V 0 bases, and 8 bases lay outside the gene matches. The chain's CDR3 is CSVEEVAGGPFSYNEQFF. The CDR3, as DNA: TGCAGCGTTGAAGAGGTAGCGGGGGGGCCCTTTTCCTACAATGAGCAGTTCTTC.

This clone was observed a single time. The V and J genes are TRBV27 and TRBJ2-7; D remains ambiguous. The CDR3 extends over 13 amino acids. The V and J ends lost 0 bases and 6 bases respectively, with 9 bases between them. Per the germline V gene, CDR1 is MNHEY and CDR2 is SMNVEV (reference sequence). CDR3 sequence (DNA): TGTGCCAGCAGTTTATCTCGGCAGGCCGAGCAGTACTTC. It is translated as CASSLSRQAEQYF.

The rearrangement joins TRBV28 to TRBJ2-7; 13 bases are a match to TRBD2. Germline CDR1 and CDR2: MDHEN and SYDVKM. This CDR3 contains 15 residues. The V gene end was trimmed by 0 bases and the J gene end by 5 bases; junction bases not matched to a gene: 1. The CDR3 spells CASSLWGLAGNEQYF. The CDR3 bases are TGTGCCAGCAGTTTATGGGGACTAGCGGGGAACGAGCAGTACTTC.

The rearrangement joins TRBV4-1 to TRBJ1-1, with no clear D. The CDR3 is made up of 13 amino acids. Per the germline V gene, CDR1 is MGHRA and CDR2 is YSYEKL. V was cut by 4 bases and J by 1 base, with 7 bases left in between. The CDR3 protein is CASSPTGNTEAFF. CDR3 nucleotide sequence: TGCGCCAGCAGCCCAACCGGGAACACTGAAGCTTTCTTT.